This T cell receptor beta chain was identified during a study of T cell repertoires in cytomegalovirus infection. A word on this clonotype: The target antigen is unknown.

TCRdb processed the reads anew with MiXCR; each CDR3 protein has one entry. Among approximately 350,000 distinct CDR3 sequences listed, about 34% were seen once. With 2 bases clipped from V and 6 bases from J, the junction kept 7 bases outside the gene matches. CDR3 length equals 16 residues. Germline V gene lookup returns CDR1 MNHEY and CDR2 SVGEGT. The TCR comes from a human donor in good health (CMV status not recorded). Some clones in this sample may be carry-over from other donors' samples. This chain links TRBV6-2 or TRBV6-3 with TRBJ2-3, with 11 bases that match TRBD2. The sequences come from cultured PBMCs, collected from culture after CMV antigen stimulation. The CDR3 is CASSYGTSGSWDTQYF. CDR3 sequence (DNA): TGTGCCAGCAGTTACGGAACTAGCGGGAGTTGGGATACGCAGTATTTT.